The 19 T cell receptor beta chains given below trace back to one sample, sequenced in a study of T-cell reconstitution after alpha-beta-depleted transplantation in children. Molecular barcoding with unique molecular identifiers was used for the TCRbeta library. A single record per CDR3 protein comes from TCRdb applying MiXCR to the PCR reads. In the table there are over 200,000 distinct CDR3 sequences, roughly a tenth of which are singletons. Sequences were derived from PBMCs, sampled before TCRalphabeta/CD19-depleted stem cell transplant. Source of these receptors: a child under two years old with acute myeloid leukemia, due to receive a stem cell transplant.

This clonotype occurred many times. CDR3 nucleotides: TGCAGTGCCTACCGGGAGTGGGACACTGAAGCTTTCTTT. Encoded protein: CSAYREWDTEAFF. The genes are TRBV20-1 and TRBJ1-1; D remains ambiguous. V lost 6 bases and J 3 bases, leaving 14 bases between the germline ends. The CDR3 extends over 13 amino acids. Germline V CDR1 and CDR2: DFQATT, SNEGSKA (reference sequence).

The genes are TRBV2 and TRBJ1-5; D ambiguous. V gave up 9 bases and J gave up 4 bases, with 16 bases separating them. The CDR3 totals 14 residues. CDR1 is SNHLY and CDR2 is FYNNEI in the germline V gene. CDR3 amino acids: CASQYLRRNQPQHF. Written as DNA, the CDR3 is TGTGCCAGTCAGTACTTGAGACGGAATCAGCCCCAGCATTTT.

Details on this clonotype: It may be a read error: a sequence one base away is much more abundant. J is TRBJ2-2 and V is TRBV25-1; 10 bases match TRBD1. V was pared by 6 bases and J by 7 bases, with 14 bases of the junction left unmatched. CDR1 and CDR2 from the germline V gene are MGHDK and SYGVNS. This CDR3 region has 17 residues. CDR3 residues: CASSKSSGTGAIGELFF. Here the CDR3 DNA reads TGTGCCAGCAGCAAATCCTCCGGGACAGGGGCAATCGGGGAGCTGTTTTTT.

In this sample, this clonotype turned up many times. The V and J genes are TRBV4-1 and TRBJ2-3; tentatively, D is TRBD2 (6 bases). Germline CDR1 reads MGHRA; CDR2 reads YSYEKL. V gave up 5 bases and J gave up 4 bases, with 13 bases separating them. CDR3 length: 14 residues. The CDR3 DNA follows: TGCGCCAGCAGCTCCATCGGGGGTCCAGATACGCAGTATTTT. It encodes CASSSIGGPDTQYF.

This clonotype was detected many times. The V gene is TRBV5-1, the J gene TRBJ1-1; the D is unclear. V dropped 4 bases and J dropped 4 bases, with 14 bases sitting between them. CDR1 SGHRS and CDR2 YFSETQ come from the germline V gene. The CDR3 covers 14 residues. CDR3 bases: TGCGCCAGCAGCCCCGGATTGGGGAGCACTGAAGCTTTCTTT. Protein sequence: CASSPGLGSTEAFF.

This clonotype was observed at least ten times. The gene calls are TRBV5-6 and TRBJ1-1; TRBD1 aligns across 7 bases. Trimming at V came to 1 base and at J to 0 bases, leaving 9 bases not matched to a gene. Germline V lookup: CDR1 SGHDT, CDR2 YYEEEE. This CDR3 has 17 residues. This CDR3 reads CASSLKRDSLVNTEAFF. As DNA, the CDR3 is TGTGCCAGCAGCTTGAAACGGGACAGTCTCGTGAACACTGAAGCTTTCTTT. The whole variable domain, filled in from reference TRBV5-6 and TRBJ1-1, reads DAGVTQSPTHLIKTRGQQVTLRCSPKSGHDTVSWYQQALGQGPQFIFQYYEEEERQRGNFPDRFSGHQFPNYSSELNVNALLLGDSALYLCASSLKRDSLVNTEAFFGQGTRLTVV.

Only a few counts were recorded for this clonotype. The CDR3 nucleotides are TGTGCCAGCAGTTTCGGACTGTTGAGTGAGCAGTTCTTC. This translates into CASSFGLLSEQFF. The rearrangement joins TRBV6-2 or TRBV6-3 to TRBJ2-1, with TRBD2 as a possible D gene (5 bases). CDR3 length: 13 residues. Per the germline V gene, CDR1 is MNHEY and CDR2 is SVGEGT. V was shortened by 4 bases and J by 9 bases, with 13 bases between the two germline ends.

This clonotype occurred many times. The chain carries TRBV5-6 and TRBJ2-1; 12 nucleotides agree with TRBD2. Germline assignment: CDR1 SGHDT and CDR2 YYEEEE. The CDR3 is 17 residues long. V shed 0 bases, J shed 6 bases, and the junction held 7 bases outside the gene matches. The CDR3 spells CASSLASGRAYGNEQFF. CDR3 bases: TGTGCCAGCAGCTTGGCTAGCGGGAGGGCCTACGGCAATGAGCAGTTCTTC.

This clonotype has ten or more counts. The chain links TRBV18 to TRBJ1-4; D is unresolved. Trimming took off 3 bases at V and 0 bases at J, with 14 bases between the two ends. The CDR3 extends over 17 amino acids. Per germline, CDR1 KGHSH and CDR2 LQKENI. Here the CDR3 DNA reads TGTGCCAGCTCACCTCGGACGGACTATGCAACTAATGAAAAACTGTTTTTT. It encodes CASSPRTDYATNEKLFF.

This clonotype was seen at least ten times. V gene TRBV12-3 or TRBV12-4 combines with J gene TRBJ2-7; D is perhaps TRBD2 (6 bases). This CDR3 is built from 15 residues. Between the trimmed V and J ends, which lost 4 bases and 1 base, there was a span of 14 bases. The CDR3, as DNA: TGTGCCAGCAGTTCCCAGGCGGGACTTTCCTACGAGCAGTACTTC. Its protein is CASSSQAGLSYEQYF.

This clonotype was counted ten times or more. The chain recombines TRBV11-3 with TRBJ2-2; D possibly corresponds to TRBD2 (5 bases). V lost 5 bases and J lost 4, with 11 bases in between. Germline CDR1 SGHNT, CDR2 YENEEA. CDR3 length: 14 amino acids. The CDR3 is CASSPHGVTGELFF. Written as DNA, the CDR3 is TGTGCCAGCAGCCCCCACGGGGTCACCGGGGAGCTGTTTTTT.

The gene calls are TRBV10-3 and TRBJ2-1; D ambiguous. V lost 3 bases to trimming and J lost 2 bases, with 14 bases between them. The CDR3 is made up of 16 amino acids. In germline, CDR1 is ENHRY, CDR2 SYGVKD. The DNA for the CDR3 is TGTGCCATCAGTGATGTCGACATGAACCCCTACAATGAGCAGTTCTTC. Its translation: CAISDVDMNPYNEQFF.

This clonotype was recorded only once. An end of the junction does not agree with germline; a read error may underlie this. The chain is built from TRBV9 and TRBJ1-1, with no clear D. This CDR3 comprises 15 residues. Germline V CDR1 and CDR2: SGDLS, YYNGEE. CDR3 nucleotide sequence: TGTGCCAGCAGCCCCCCCGGGTCCCTGAACACTGAAGCTTCCTTT. Protein: CASSPPGSLNTEASF.

This clonotype has ten or more counts. The V call is TRBV20-1, the J call TRBJ2-7, with 7 bases identical to TRBD1. With 6 bases clipped from V and 5 bases from J, the junction kept 10 bases outside the gene matches. CDR3 length: 13 residues. In germline, CDR1 is DFQATT, CDR2 SNEGSKA (reference sequence). CDR3 loop: CSAQTGALNEQYF. Here the CDR3 DNA reads TGCAGTGCCCAAACAGGGGCCCTAAACGAGCAGTACTTC.

This clonotype was detected many times. V is TRBV20-1 and J is TRBJ2-7; 10 positions match TRBD2. Germline lookup yields CDR1 DFQATT and CDR2 SNEGSKA (reference sequence). The V and J ends lost 2 bases and 2 bases, in that order; junction bases with no gene match: 3. The CDR3 sequence is 14 residues long. CDR3 in amino acids: CSARHLAGAYEQYF. In nucleotides, the CDR3 is TGCAGTGCTAGACACCTAGCGGGAGCCTACGAGCAGTACTTC.

The sample holds many counts of this clonotype. The V call is TRBV12-3 or TRBV12-4, the J call TRBJ2-6; D gene ambiguous. CDR3 length: 13 residues. V was pared by 7 bases and J by 2 bases, with 6 bases between. The CDR3 DNA reads TGTGCCAGCAACGTAGCTGGGGCCAACGTCCTGACTTTC. This translates into CASNVAGANVLTF.

This clonotype has ten or more counts. This chain links TRBV19 with TRBJ2-5, with TRBD2 as a possible D gene (6 bases). The V end was cut by 6 bases, the J end by 2 bases, with 10 bases between. The germline CDR1 and CDR2 sequences are LNHDA and SQIVND (reference sequence). This CDR3 region has 13 residues. The chain's CDR3 is CASRGTVQETQYF. The DNA of the CDR3 is TGTGCCAGTAGGGGGACTGTTCAAGAGACCCAGTACTTC.

This clonotype was recorded many times. The J gene is TRBJ2-3, the V gene TRBV28; no firm D call. The CDR3 totals 13 residues. V lost 4 bases and J lost 3, with 8 bases in between. Germline V CDR1 and CDR2: MDHEN, SYDVKM. CDR3 amino acids: CASSSPDTDTQYF. For the CDR3, the DNA is TGTGCCAGCAGTTCCCCTGATACAGATACGCAGTATTTT.

This clonotype was observed at least ten times. The chain has TRBV20-1 and TRBJ2-1; tentatively, D is TRBD2 (5 bases). Looked up from germline, CDR1 is DFQATT and CDR2 is SNEGSKA (reference sequence). The CDR3 is made up of 15 amino acids. V lost 6 bases and J 4 bases, leaving 19 bases between the germline ends. In nucleotides, the CDR3 is TGCAGTGCAACTTCCCGAGGGCGGAGGTACAATGAGCAGTTCTTC. Protein sequence: CSATSRGRRYNEQFF.